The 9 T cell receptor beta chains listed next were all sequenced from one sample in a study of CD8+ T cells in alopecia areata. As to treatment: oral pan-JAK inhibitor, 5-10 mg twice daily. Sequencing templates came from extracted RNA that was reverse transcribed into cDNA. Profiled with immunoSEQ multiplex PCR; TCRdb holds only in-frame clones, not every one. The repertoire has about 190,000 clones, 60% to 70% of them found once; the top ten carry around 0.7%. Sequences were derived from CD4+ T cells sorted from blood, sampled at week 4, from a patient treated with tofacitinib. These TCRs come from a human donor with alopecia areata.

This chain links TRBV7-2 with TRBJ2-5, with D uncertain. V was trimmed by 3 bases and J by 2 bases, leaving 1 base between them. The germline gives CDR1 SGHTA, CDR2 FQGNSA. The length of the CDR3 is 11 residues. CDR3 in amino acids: CASSFQETQYF. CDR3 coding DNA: TGTGCCAGCAGCTTTCAAGAGACCCAGTACTTC.

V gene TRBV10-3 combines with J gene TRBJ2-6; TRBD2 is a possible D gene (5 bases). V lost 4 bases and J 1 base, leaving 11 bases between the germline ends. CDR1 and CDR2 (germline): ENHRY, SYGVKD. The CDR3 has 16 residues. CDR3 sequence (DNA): TGTGCCATCAGTGGAGGGATCATGTCTGGGGCCAACGTCCTGACTTTC. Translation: CAISGGIMSGANVLTF.

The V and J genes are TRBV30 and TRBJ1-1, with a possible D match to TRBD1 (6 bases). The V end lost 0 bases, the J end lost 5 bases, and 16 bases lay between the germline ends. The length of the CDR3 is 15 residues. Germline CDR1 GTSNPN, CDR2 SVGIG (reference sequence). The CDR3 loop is CAWSVSGAVGTEAFF. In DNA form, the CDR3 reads TGTGCCTGGAGTGTTTCAGGGGCGGTGGGGACTGAAGCTTTCTTT.

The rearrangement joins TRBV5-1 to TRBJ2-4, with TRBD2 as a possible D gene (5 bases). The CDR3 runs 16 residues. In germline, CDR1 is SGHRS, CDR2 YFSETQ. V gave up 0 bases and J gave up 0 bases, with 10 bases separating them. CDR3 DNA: TGCGCCAGCAGCTTGGGAGCGGTCCTAGCCAAAAACATTCAGTACTTC. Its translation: CASSLGAVLAKNIQYF.

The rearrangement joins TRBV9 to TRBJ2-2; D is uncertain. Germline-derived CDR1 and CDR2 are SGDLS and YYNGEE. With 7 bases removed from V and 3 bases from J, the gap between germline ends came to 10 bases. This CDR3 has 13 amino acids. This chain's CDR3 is CASGIADTGELFF. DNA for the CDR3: TGTGCCAGCGGGATAGCCGACACCGGGGAGCTGTTTTTT.

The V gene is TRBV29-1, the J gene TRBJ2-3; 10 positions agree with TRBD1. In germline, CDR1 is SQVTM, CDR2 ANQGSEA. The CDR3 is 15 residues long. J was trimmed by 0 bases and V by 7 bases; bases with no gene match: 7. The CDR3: CSAQTGGPSTDTQYF. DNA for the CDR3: TGCAGCGCCCAGACAGGGGGCCCCAGCACAGATACGCAGTATTTT.

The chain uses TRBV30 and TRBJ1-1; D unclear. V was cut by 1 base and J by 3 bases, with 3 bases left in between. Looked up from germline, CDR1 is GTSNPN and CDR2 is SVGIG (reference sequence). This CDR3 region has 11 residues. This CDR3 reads CAWSDYTEAFF. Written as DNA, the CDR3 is TGTGCCTGGAGTGACTACACTGAAGCTTTCTTT.

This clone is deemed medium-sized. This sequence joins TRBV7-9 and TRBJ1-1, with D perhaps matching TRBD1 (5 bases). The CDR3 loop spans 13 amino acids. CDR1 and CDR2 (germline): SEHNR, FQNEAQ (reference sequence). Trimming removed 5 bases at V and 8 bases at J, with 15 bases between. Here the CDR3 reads CASSTLGHLEAFF. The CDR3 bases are TGTGCCAGCAGCACCCTCGGACACCTAGAAGCTTTCTTT.

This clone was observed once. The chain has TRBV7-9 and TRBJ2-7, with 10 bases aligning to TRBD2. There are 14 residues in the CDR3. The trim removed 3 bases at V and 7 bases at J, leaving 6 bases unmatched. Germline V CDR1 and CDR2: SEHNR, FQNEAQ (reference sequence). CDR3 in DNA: TGTGCCAGCAGCTTTTATGAGCGGGGGGGAGAGCAGTACTTC. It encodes CASSFYERGGEQYF.